This T cell receptor (beta chain) derives from a study of blood T cell repertoires in COVID-19. TCRdb's copy holds only in-frame clones and misses some; the assay was immunoSEQ multiplex PCR. In the table there are about 110,000 clones, 85% of which are singletons. The clonotype originates from a human donor in a cohort sampled during active COVID-19. Input material: peripheral blood.

The CDR3 DNA reads TGCAGCGTTGAAGATAAGGGGGACACTGAAGCTTTCTTT. Translating it yields CSVEDKGDTEAFF. The rearrangement joins TRBV29-1 to TRBJ1-1, with TRBD1 as a possible D gene (6 bases). The CDR3 is 13 residues long. V was trimmed by 0 bases and J by 3 bases, leaving 8 bases between them. Germline assignment: CDR1 SQVTM and CDR2 ANQGSEA.